This TCR beta chain was recorded in a study of blood T cells in healthy people across ages. The ends were cut back, 1 base at V and 0 bases at J, with 16 bases in the middle. The CDR3 is 18 residues long. The germline CDR1 and CDR2 sequences are MNHEY and SVGAGI. Sample-barcoded 5' priming and a J-beta primer mix drove a second PCR of about 6 to 12 cycles. TCRdb called the 5' RACE reads again in MiXCR, with one record for every CDR3 protein. The table lists about 1.5 million distinct CDR3 sequences, roughly two fifths of them singletons, with about 3.8% in the top ten. The TCR sequence derives from a young woman in good health. The chain links TRBV6-5 to TRBJ2-1; D may be TRBD2 (6 bases). Sequenced sample: blood. The CDR3 nucleotides are TGTGCCAGCAGTTACTTGAATCGGGGGAAGAGCTCCTACAATGAGCAGTTCTTC. As protein: CASSYLNRGKSSYNEQFF.